The present TCR beta chain was sequenced within a study of T cell responses to AZD1222 COVID-19 vaccine. CDR3 length equals 18 residues. The trim removed 0 bases at V and 7 bases at J, leaving 11 bases unmatched. Germline V gives CDR1 SGDLS, CDR2 YYNGEE. Comment on this clone: No antigen is known for it.

Study results and limitations: Reportedly, nearly half of unique spike TCRs recognized epitopes outside B.1.351/B.1.1.7 mutations. Just a handful of AZD1222 recipients were seropositive at baseline. Spike was spanned by vaccine-associated CD4 TCRs, which were dominant at 160-218 and 743-854.

TCRdb's copy holds only in-frame clones and misses some; the assay was immunoSEQ multiplex PCR. Of about 160,000 clones in the sample, approximately 91% were seen once. The sample was peripheral blood, taken on day 0 of AZD1222 vaccination. The TCR originated in an adult in good health. The chain couples TRBV9 to TRBJ2-3; TRBD2 agrees at 13 bases. The CDR3 is CASSVGQGLAGMWHTQYF. CDR3 sequence (DNA): TGTGCCAGCAGCGTAGGGCAGGGACTAGCGGGAATGTGGCATACGCAGTATTTT.